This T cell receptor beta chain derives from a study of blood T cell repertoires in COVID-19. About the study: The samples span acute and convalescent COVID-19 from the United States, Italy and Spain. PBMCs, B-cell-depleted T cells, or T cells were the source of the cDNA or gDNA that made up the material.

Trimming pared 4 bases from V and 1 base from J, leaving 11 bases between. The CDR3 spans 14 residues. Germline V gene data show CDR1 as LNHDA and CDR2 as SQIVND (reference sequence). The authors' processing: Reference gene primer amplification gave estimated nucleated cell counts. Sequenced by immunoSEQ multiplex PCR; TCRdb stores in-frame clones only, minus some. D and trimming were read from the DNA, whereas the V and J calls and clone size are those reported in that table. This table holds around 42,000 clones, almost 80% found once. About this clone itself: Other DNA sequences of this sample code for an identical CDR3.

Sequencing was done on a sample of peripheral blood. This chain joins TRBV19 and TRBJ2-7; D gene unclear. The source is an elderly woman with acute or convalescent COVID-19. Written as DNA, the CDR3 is TGTGCCAGTAGTACTTGGCATAATTCCTACGAGCAGTACTTC. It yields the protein CASSTWHNSYEQYF.